The source of this TCR beta chain is a study of cytotoxic CD8 clonotypes in ibrutinib-treated CLL. The germline CDR1 and CDR2 sequences are SGHRS and YFSETQ. The CDR3 loop spans 14 amino acids. V dropped 4 bases and J dropped 1 base, with 10 bases sitting between them. The repertoire was sequenced with immunoSEQ multiplex PCR; TCRdb's copy has only in-frame clones and lacks some. The table has about 200,000 clones, around 75% seen once; the top ten hold roughly 6.4%. This TCR came from a human donor with chronic lymphocytic leukemia. Sequences were derived from PBMCs, sampled after 12 months of ibrutinib treatment. The J gene is TRBJ2-3, the V gene TRBV5-1; tentative D call: TRBD2 (5 bases). The CDR3 loop is CASSLSGGTDTQYF. The CDR3 DNA reads as TGCGCCAGCAGCCTGTCCGGGGGCACAGATACGCAGTATTTT.